These T cell receptor beta chains were read from a single sample in a study of blood T cell repertoires in COVID-19. Some clones are missing from TCRdb's copy, which holds only in-frame ones; the method was immunoSEQ multiplex PCR. The sample includes around 260,000 clones, 80% to 95% of them seen just once. Sequencing was carried out using peripheral blood. These receptors all come from a woman between 25 and 40 years old with COVID-19, enrolled during active disease. The CDR3 runs from the conserved cysteine through the conserved F or W. A D gene is named only where the DNA matches it firmly. Size values are once, few and many counts, or a class for expanded clones, and some rows have none.

j_gene,d_gene,v_gene,abundance,CDR3nt,CDR3aa
TRBJ1-2,NA,TRBV9,NA,TGTGCCAGCAGCGTAGTTGGAGGGGAGGGCTATGGCTACACCTTC,CASSVVGGEGYGYTF
TRBJ1-2,TRBD1,TRBV29-1,once,TGCAGCGTAGCCAATGGGGGACAGGGAACTTTCGGGGGCTACACCTTC,CSVANGGQGTFGGYTF
TRBJ1-5,NA,TRBV21-1,NA,TGTGCCAGCAGCAAAGTAAGTGTATGGCGGGGGGCGCGCAATCAGCCCCAGCATTTT,CASSKVSVWRGARNQPQHF
TRBJ2-1,TRBD2,TRBV7-9,NA,TGTGCCAGCAGCTTATCGGGGGAGGGCCGAGATGAGCAGTTCTTC,CASSLSGEGRDEQFF
TRBJ2-1,TRBD1,TRBV27,NA,TGTGCCAGCAGTCCCCTTTGGGACAGGGCAAATGAGCAGTTCTTC,CASSPLWDRANEQFF
TRBJ2-7,NA,TRBV5-1,once,TGCGCCAGCAGCTTGGCCACGGGGAGTCAGTTTAAGGGGCAGTACTTC,CASSLATGSQFKGQYF
TRBJ1-4,TRBD1,TRBV6-5,NA,TGTGCCAGCATCAGGGCAGGGGGCTTTGAAAAACTGTTTTTT,CASIRAGGFEKLFF
TRBJ2-2,NA,TRBV5-4,NA,TGTGCCAGCAGCTTGTTTGGAGGGGCAGAGGAGACCGGGGAGCTGTTTTTT,CASSLFGGAEETGELFF
TRBJ1-5,TRBD1,TRBV4-1,NA,TGCGCCAGCAGCCGGGACAGACTTAACATGGGCAATCAGCCCCAGCATTTT,CASSRDRLNMGNQPQHF
TRBJ1-6,NA,TRBV5-1,NA,TGCGCCAACGCGCGATTAACCAATTCACCCCTCCACTTT,CANARLTNSPLHF
TRBJ1-1,TRBD1,TRBV10-3,NA,TGTGCCATCAGTGCGACTCCGGGACAGGGGTTCACTGAAGCTTTCTTT,CAISATPGQGFTEAFF
TRBJ2-3,NA,TRBV14,many,TGTGCCAGCAGCCAAGATATTTTTGGCGGGTTAAACACAGATACGCAGTATTTT,CASSQDIFGGLNTDTQYF
TRBJ1-1,NA,TRBV7-2,NA,TGTGCCAGCACCCCGGACAGCCGCACTGAAGCTTTCTTT,CASTPDSRTEAFF
TRBJ1-2,TRBD1,TRBV12-3/TRBV12-4,NA,TGTGCCAGCAGTCCCACAGGGGGCAATGGCTACACCTTC,CASSPTGGNGYTF
TRBJ2-1,TRBD2,TRBV27,once,TGTGCCAGCGGCACCGGGACTAGCGGGAAGAATGAGCAGTTCTTC,CASGTGTSGKNEQFF
TRBJ1-1,NA,TRBV6-5,NA,TGTGCCACCAACCCCCTTTCGGCAGGGGACACTGAAGCTTTCTTT,CATNPLSAGDTEAFF
TRBJ2-7,NA,TRBV28,NA,TGTGCCAGCAGTGGGACACCGATGTACGAGCAGTACTTC,CASSGTPMYEQYF
TRBJ1-2,TRBD1,TRBV28,NA,TGTGCCAGCAGTTTACCCGGGACAGGGGGCTATGGCTACACCTTC,CASSLPGTGGYGYTF
TRBJ1-2,NA,TRBV6-5,few,TGTGCCAGCAGTAATACCGGGGCGGGAGGCTATGGCTACACCTTC,CASSNTGAGGYGYTF
TRBJ1-6,TRBD1,TRBV6-1,few,TGTGCCAGCAGTGACCGGACAGGGGTTAATTCACCCCTCCACTTT,CASSDRTGVNSPLHF
TRBJ1-2,TRBD1,TRBV29-1,NA,TGCAGCGTCTACAGGGGGGACTATGGCTACACCTTC,CSVYRGDYGYTF
TRBJ1-1,NA,TRBV6-1,NA,TGTGCCAGCAGTGAAGTAGGGGACACTGAAGCTTTCTTT,CASSEVGDTEAFF
TRBJ2-3,TRBD2,TRBV7-2,NA,TGTGCCAGCAGCGCCGGACTAGCGGGAGGGGTCACAGATACGCAGTATTTT,CASSAGLAGGVTDTQYF
TRBJ2-5,TRBD1,TRBV6-6,NA,TGTGCCAGCAACTATCAGGGACAGGGGGCTGAGACCCAGTACTTC,CASNYQGQGAETQYF
TRBJ2-7,TRBD1,TRBV6-5,NA,TGTGCCAGCAGCGGGGACAGGACTGGTCTCTACGAGCAGTACTTC,CASSGDRTGLYEQYF
TRBJ2-3,NA,TRBV9,NA,TGTGCCAGCAGCGTAGTGCAGGGCGCCACAGATACGCAGTATTTT,CASSVVQGATDTQYF
TRBJ2-1,TRBD2,TRBV7-9,NA,TGTGCCAGCAGCTCGACTAGCGGGAGCCTCCATGAGCAGTTCTTC,CASSSTSGSLHEQFF